This T cell receptor beta chain is from a study of cytomegalovirus exposure and HLA in healthy donors. Study-level points and caveats: At a 0.05 false discovery rate, a later analysis found some 17,000 TCR beta sequences to be associated with HLA alleles.

This CDR3 contains 16 residues. Unmatched junction bases numbered 5, after V lost 3 bases and J lost 1 base. Germline V CDR1 and CDR2: SGHVS, FNYEAQ. The PCR employed 60 Vbeta primers together with 13 Jbeta primers. The method was immunoSEQ multiplex PCR; TCRdb's version includes in-frame clones alone and lacks a portion of them. The profile shows 200,000 to 250,000 clones, 82% of them singletons. Regarding this clone: The antigen remains unidentified.

This receptor was taken from a woman aged 40 to 50 in good health and CMV-seronegative. V usage is TRBV7-6 and J usage is TRBJ2-3, with 9 bases that match TRBD2. Sequences were obtained from PBMCs. In DNA form, the CDR3 reads TGTGCCAGCAGCTTGGGCGGGGGGGGTGGCACAGATACGCAGTATTTT. Translating it yields CASSLGGGGGTDTQYF.